The 21 T cell receptor beta chains below come from one sample, sequenced in a study of response to subunit inactivated influenza vaccine. TCRdb re-called the RT-PCR reads through MiXCR, storing one row per CDR3 protein. This table holds about 700,000 distinct CDR3 sequences, approximately 15% found once. The material sequenced was PBMCs from blood, taken about 14 days before vaccination. The receptors originated from a man aged 45-65 years who received an inactivated influenza vaccine.

This sequence joins TRBV29-1 and TRBJ2-5; tentative D call: TRBD1 (6 bases). CDR1 and CDR2 from the germline V gene are SQVTM and ANQGSEA. V shed 4 bases and J shed 2 bases, with 8 bases lying between them. The CDR3 is 12 amino acids. CDR3 DNA sequence: TGCAGCGTTGTACAGGGTCAAGAGACCCAGTACTTC. It yields the protein CSVVQGQETQYF.

For the CDR3, the DNA is TGTGCCAGCAGCTTAAGACTAGCGGGGGGGCAGTTTCGCACAGATACGCAGTATTTT. It specifies CASSLRLAGGQFRTDTQYF. The chain is built from TRBV7-6 and TRBJ2-3, with TRBD2 matching 14 bases. V gave up 2 bases and J gave up 1 base; unmatched junction bases: 8. This CDR3 region has 19 residues. Looked up from germline, CDR1 is SGHVS and CDR2 is FNYEAQ.

This clonotype was found many times. The chain joins TRBV5-1 to TRBJ2-3; 15 bases match TRBD2. V gave up 4 bases and J gave up 6 bases; unmatched junction bases: 6. The CDR3 length is 16 residues. Germline V gives CDR1 SGHRS, CDR2 YFSETQ. The CDR3 sequence is CASSPGLAGGLDTQYF. The CDR3 DNA follows: TGCGCCAGCAGCCCCGGACTAGCGGGGGGGCTCGATACGCAGTATTTT.

This clonotype has only a few counts. The rearrangement links TRBV6-1 to TRBJ2-5; 8 bases line up with TRBD2. V gave up 6 bases and J gave up 4 bases; unmatched junction bases: 13. Germline CDR1 MNHNS, CDR2 SASEGT. The CDR3 has 16 residues. Here the CDR3 reads CASRLWEREYPETQYF. The DNA of the CDR3 is TGTGCCAGCAGGCTTTGGGAGCGGGAGTATCCAGAGACCCAGTACTTC.

The gene calls are TRBV28 and TRBJ2-2, with 10 nucleotides matching TRBD2. Germline assignment: CDR1 MDHEN and CDR2 SYDVKM. CDR3 size: 14 residues. V dropped 6 bases and J dropped 4; count of bases not matched to a gene: 2. CDR3 protein: CASRASGSTGELFF. In DNA, the CDR3 is TGTGCCAGCAGGGCTAGCGGGAGCACCGGGGAGCTGTTTTTT.

This clonotype was found many times. This chain links TRBV29-1 with TRBJ2-7; 9 positions agree with TRBD2. V lost 7 bases and J lost 4; bases outside the gene matches: 8. CDR1 and CDR2 (germline): SQVTM, ANQGSEA. The CDR3 extends over 13 amino acids. CDR3 protein: CSAAAGGVYEQYF. The CDR3 DNA is TGCAGCGCTGCAGCGGGGGGAGTATACGAGCAGTACTTC.

This clonotype showed up just a few times. The chain recombines TRBV6-6 with TRBJ2-3, with TRBD2 matching 7 bases. Germline V lookup: CDR1 MNHNY, CDR2 SVGAGI (reference sequence). J was trimmed by 7 bases and V by 6 bases; bases with no gene match: 7. This CDR3 is built from 13 residues. CDR3 sequence reads: CASRGLAANTQYF. The CDR3 DNA reads as TGTGCCAGCAGGGGGCTAGCGGCAAATACGCAGTATTTT.

This clonotype was picked up a small number of times. V is TRBV10-3 and J is TRBJ1-1; TRBD1 agrees at 11 bases. Germline CDR1 and CDR2: ENHRY and SYGVKD. CDR3 size: 15 residues. The V gene end was trimmed by 6 bases and the J gene end by 1 base; junction bases not matched to a gene: 4. CDR3 nucleotide sequence: TGTGCCATCAGAGGGACAGGGGGGTGGAACACTGAAGCTTTCTTT. It specifies CAIRGTGGWNTEAFF.

This chain links TRBV18 with TRBJ2-7, with D perhaps matching TRBD1 (6 bases). CDR1 KGHSH and CDR2 LQKENI come from the germline V gene. V was trimmed by 3 bases and J by 0 bases, leaving 18 bases between them. The CDR3 loop spans 17 amino acids. This chain's CDR3 is CASSPGQIVFDSYEQYF. CDR3 coding DNA: TGTGCCAGCTCACCCGGACAGATAGTTTTTGACTCCTACGAGCAGTACTTC.

Many counts were recorded for this clonotype. The genes are TRBV28 and TRBJ2-7; TRBD2 agrees at 16 bases. The V segment lost 1 base and the J segment 4 bases; nucleotides outside the gene matches: 13. This CDR3 is 20 amino acids long. Germline loops: CDR1 MDHEN, CDR2 SYDVKM. CDR3 loop: CASSLSPGTSGRARFYEQYF. The CDR3 region has the DNA TGTGCCAGCAGTTTATCCCCGGGGACTAGCGGGAGGGCCCGTTTTTACGAGCAGTACTTC.

This clonotype occurred a few times. The V gene is TRBV5-1, the J gene TRBJ2-5; D is unclear. Germline CDR1 SGHRS, CDR2 YFSETQ. Trimming cost V 6 bases and J 0 bases, with 12 bases left between them. The CDR3 sequence is 14 residues long. In DNA, the CDR3 is TGCGCCAGCACGATAGGGCCGTACCAAGAGACCCAGTACTTC. This gives the protein CASTIGPYQETQYF. The full variable domain, in which reference TRBV5-1 and TRBJ2-5 provide the parts outside the CDR3, is KAGVTQTPRYLIKTRGQQVTLSCSPISGHRSVSWYQQTPGQGLQFLFEYFSETQRNKGNFPGRFSGRQFSNSRSEMNVSTLELGDSALYLCASTIGPYQETQYFGPGTRLLVL.

There are many counts of this clonotype. This chain connects TRBV7-9 to TRBJ1-2; no definite D call. The CDR3 sequence is 15 residues long. V was clipped by 2 bases and J by 4 bases, with 14 bases between them. CDR1 and CDR2 (germline): SEHNR, FQNEAQ (reference sequence). The chain's CDR3 is CASSLSTTRIYGYTF. For the CDR3, the DNA is TGTGCCAGCAGCTTAAGTACCACGAGGATCTATGGCTACACCTTC.

This sequence joins TRBV7-9 and TRBJ1-4, with a possible D match to TRBD1 (5 bases). V was trimmed by 4 bases and J by 0 bases, leaving 9 bases between them. This CDR3 region has 15 residues. Germline V gives CDR1 SEHNR, CDR2 FQNEAQ (reference sequence). CDR3 region: CASSSRQTTNEKLFF. CDR3 DNA sequence: TGTGCCAGCAGCTCCCGACAGACAACTAATGAAAAACTGTTTTTT.

The rearrangement uses TRBV18 and TRBJ2-7, with D possibly being TRBD1 (6 bases). The germline V and J ends were trimmed by 6 bases and 3 bases, with 15 bases remaining between them. Germline V gene lookup returns CDR1 KGHSH and CDR2 LQKENI. The CDR3 runs 14 residues. Here the CDR3 reads CASSLKTGLYEQYF. In DNA form, the CDR3 reads TGTGCCAGCTCCCTAAAGACAGGCCTCTACGAGCAGTACTTC.

This clonotype was counted many times. The chain couples TRBV5-1 to TRBJ2-1, with D tentatively TRBD1 (5 bases). Germline-derived CDR1 and CDR2 are SGHRS and YFSETQ. This CDR3 is 14 amino acids long. The V end lost 2 bases, the J end lost 1 base, and 7 bases lay between the germline ends. CDR3 loop: CASSLGVSYNEQFF. The CDR3 DNA reads TGCGCCAGCAGCTTAGGGGTGTCCTACAATGAGCAGTTCTTC.

The V and J genes are TRBV30 and TRBJ2-2; possible D gene TRBD1, 7 bases. Germline CDR1 GTSNPN, CDR2 SVGIG (reference sequence). The CDR3 runs 13 residues. V was shortened by 8 bases and J by 1 base, with 11 bases between the two germline ends. The CDR3 loop reads CAGGTENTGELFF. The DNA of the CDR3 is TGTGCCGGGGGGACAGAGAACACCGGGGAGCTGTTTTTT.

This clonotype occurred a few times. The rearrangement joins TRBV29-1 to TRBJ2-3; D unclear. The V and J ends lost 2 bases and 2 bases respectively, with 2 bases between them. The CDR3 contains 11 residues. Per the germline V gene, CDR1 is SQVTM and CDR2 is ANQGSEA. CDR3 in DNA: TGCAGCGTTGAAACCACAGATACGCAGTATTTT. This sequence encodes CSVETTDTQYF.

This chain joins TRBV2 and TRBJ1-5; D is ambiguous. Trimming pared 1 base from V and 5 bases from J, leaving 6 bases between. Germline V gene sequence: CDR1 SNHLY, CDR2 FYNNEI. This CDR3 has 13 residues. Here the CDR3 reads CASSEVGYQPQHF. CDR3 DNA sequence: TGTGCCAGCAGTGAAGTGGGTTATCAGCCCCAGCATTTT.

This clonotype occurred a few times. The chain joins TRBV5-5 to TRBJ2-7; unclear D gene. Germline V lookup: CDR1 SGHKS, CDR2 YYEKEE (reference sequence). The CDR3 has 12 residues. The V end lost 4 bases, the J end lost 6 bases, and 11 bases lay between the germline ends. CDR3 sequence: CASSPAVGEQYF. The CDR3 region has the DNA TGTGCCAGCAGCCCGGCAGTCGGCGAGCAGTACTTC.

This chain connects TRBV12-3 or TRBV12-4 to TRBJ2-1; a possible D gene is TRBD2 (5 bases). V lost 8 bases and J lost 4, with 18 bases in between. CDR3 length equals 15 residues. Written as DNA, the CDR3 is TGTGCCAGCTTGGGAGCCCACACCGGGTACAATGAGCAGTTCTTC. Translated: CASLGAHTGYNEQFF.

J is TRBJ2-2 and V is TRBV5-6; D gene ambiguous. CDR3 length equals 12 residues. CDR1 is SGHDT and CDR2 is YYEEEE in the germline V gene. V was trimmed by 6 bases and J by 2 bases, leaving 5 bases between them. DNA of the CDR3: TGTGCCAGCAAAGTAAACACCGGGGAGCTGTTTTTT. Its translation: CASKVNTGELFF.